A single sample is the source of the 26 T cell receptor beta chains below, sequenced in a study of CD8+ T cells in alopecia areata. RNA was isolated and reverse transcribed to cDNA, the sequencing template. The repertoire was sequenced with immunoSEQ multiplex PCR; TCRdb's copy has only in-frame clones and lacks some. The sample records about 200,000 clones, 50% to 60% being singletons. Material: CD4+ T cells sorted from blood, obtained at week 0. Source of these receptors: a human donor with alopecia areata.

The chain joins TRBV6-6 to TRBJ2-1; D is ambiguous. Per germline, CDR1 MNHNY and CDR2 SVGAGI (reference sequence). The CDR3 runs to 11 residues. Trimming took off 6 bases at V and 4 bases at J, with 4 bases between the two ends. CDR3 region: CASSLYNEQFF. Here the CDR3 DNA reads TGTGCCAGCAGCCTATACAATGAGCAGTTCTTC.

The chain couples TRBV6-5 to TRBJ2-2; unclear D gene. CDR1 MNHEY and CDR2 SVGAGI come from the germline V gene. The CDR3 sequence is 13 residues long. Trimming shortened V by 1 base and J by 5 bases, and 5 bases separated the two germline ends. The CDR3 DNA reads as TGTGCCAGCAGTTACTGGGAAACCGGGGAGCTGTTTTTT. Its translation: CASSYWETGELFF.

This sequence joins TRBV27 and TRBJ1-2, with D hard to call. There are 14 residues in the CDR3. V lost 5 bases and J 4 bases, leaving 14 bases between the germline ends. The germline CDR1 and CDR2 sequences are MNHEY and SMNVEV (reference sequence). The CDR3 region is CASSKQQTPYGYTF. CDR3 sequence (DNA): TGTGCCAGCAGTAAACAACAGACGCCCTATGGCTACACCTTC.

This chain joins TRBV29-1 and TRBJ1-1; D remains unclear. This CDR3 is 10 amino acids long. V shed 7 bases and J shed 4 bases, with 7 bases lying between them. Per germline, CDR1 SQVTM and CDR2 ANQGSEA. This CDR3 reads CSGVVTEAFF. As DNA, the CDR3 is TGCAGCGGGGTTGTCACTGAAGCTTTCTTT. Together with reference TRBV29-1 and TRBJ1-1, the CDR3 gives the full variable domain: SAVISQKPSRDICQRGTSLTIQCQVDSQVTMMFWYRQQPGQSLTLIATANQGSEATYESGFVIDKFPISRPNLTFSTLTVSNMSPEDSSIYLCSGVVTEAFFGQGTRLTVV.

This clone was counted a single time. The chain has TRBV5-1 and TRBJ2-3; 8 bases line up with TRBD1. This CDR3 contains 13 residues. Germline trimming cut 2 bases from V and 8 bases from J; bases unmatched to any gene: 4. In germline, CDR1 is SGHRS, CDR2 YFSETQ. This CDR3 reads CASSFDRGRTQYF. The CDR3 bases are TGCGCCAGCAGCTTCGACAGGGGACGTACGCAGTATTTT.

The CDR3 sequence: CASSIDLWGQPQHF. CDR3 coding DNA: TGTGCCAGTAGTATAGATCTTTGGGGCCAGCCCCAGCATTTT. V is TRBV19 and J is TRBJ1-5, with a tentative D call TRBD1 (5 bases). The CDR3 extends over 14 amino acids. Germline CDR1 and CDR2: LNHDA and SQIVND (reference sequence). V lost 0 bases and J 7 bases, leaving 10 bases between the germline ends.

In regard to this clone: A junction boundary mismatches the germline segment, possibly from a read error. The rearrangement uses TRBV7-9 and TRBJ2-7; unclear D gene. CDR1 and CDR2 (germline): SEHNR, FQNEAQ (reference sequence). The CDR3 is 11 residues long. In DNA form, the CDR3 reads TGTGCCAGCAGTCCCCACTACGGGCAGTACTTC. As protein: CASSPHYGQYF.

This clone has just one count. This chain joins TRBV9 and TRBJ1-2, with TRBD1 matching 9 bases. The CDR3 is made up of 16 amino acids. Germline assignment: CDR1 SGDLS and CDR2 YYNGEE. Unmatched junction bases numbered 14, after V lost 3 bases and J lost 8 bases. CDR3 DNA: TGTGCCAGCAGCGGAGGCTTAACCGGGACAGGGCTAGGCTACACCTTC. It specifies CASSGGLTGTGLGYTF.

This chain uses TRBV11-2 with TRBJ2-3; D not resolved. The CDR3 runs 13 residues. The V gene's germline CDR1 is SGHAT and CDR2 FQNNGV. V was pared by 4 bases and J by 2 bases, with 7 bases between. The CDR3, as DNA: TGTGCCAGCAGCTCCGCGACCACAGATACGCAGTATTTT. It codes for CASSSATTDTQYF.

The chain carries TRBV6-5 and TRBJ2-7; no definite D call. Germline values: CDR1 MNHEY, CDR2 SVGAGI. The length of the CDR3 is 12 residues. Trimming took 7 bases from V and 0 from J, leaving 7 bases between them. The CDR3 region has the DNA TGTGCCAGCACCGACACCTCCTACGAGCAGTACTTC. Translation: CASTDTSYEQYF.

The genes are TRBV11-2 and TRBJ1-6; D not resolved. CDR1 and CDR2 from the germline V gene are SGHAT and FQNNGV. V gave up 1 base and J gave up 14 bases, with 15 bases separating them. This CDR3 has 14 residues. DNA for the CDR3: TGTGCCAGCAGCTTAGTCGCGGCACCCAGGACCCTCCACTTT. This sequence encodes CASSLVAAPRTLHF.

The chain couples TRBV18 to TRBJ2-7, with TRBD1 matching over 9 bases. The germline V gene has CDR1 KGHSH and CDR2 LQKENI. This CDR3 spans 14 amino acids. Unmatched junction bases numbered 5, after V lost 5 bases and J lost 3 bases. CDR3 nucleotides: TGTGCCAGCTCATCGGGACAGGGAAGCTACGAGCAGTACTTC. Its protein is CASSSGQGSYEQYF.

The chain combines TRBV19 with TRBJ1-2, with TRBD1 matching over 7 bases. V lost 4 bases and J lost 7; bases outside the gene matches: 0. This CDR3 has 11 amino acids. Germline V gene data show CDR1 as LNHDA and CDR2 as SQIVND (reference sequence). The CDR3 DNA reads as TGTGCCAGTAGTAGGGACAGTGGCTACACCTTC. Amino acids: CASSRDSGYTF.

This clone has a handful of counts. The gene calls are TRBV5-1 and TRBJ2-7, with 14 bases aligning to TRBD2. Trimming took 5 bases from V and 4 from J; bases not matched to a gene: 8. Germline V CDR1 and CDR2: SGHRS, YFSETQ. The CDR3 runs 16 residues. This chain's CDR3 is CASREGLAGEAYEQYF. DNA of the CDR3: TGCGCCAGCAGAGAGGGACTAGCGGGAGAAGCATACGAGCAGTACTTC.

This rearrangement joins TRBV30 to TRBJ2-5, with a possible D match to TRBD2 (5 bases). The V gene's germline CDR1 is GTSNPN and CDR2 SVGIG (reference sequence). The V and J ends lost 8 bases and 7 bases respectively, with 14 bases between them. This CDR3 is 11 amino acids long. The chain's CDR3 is CAGGGGGTQYF. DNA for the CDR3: TGTGCCGGTGGAGGTGGCGGGACCCAGTACTTC. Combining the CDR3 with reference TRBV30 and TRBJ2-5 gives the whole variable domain SQTIHQWPATLVQPVGSPLSLECTVEGTSNPNLYWYRQAAGRGLQLLFYSVGIGQISSEVPQNLSASRPQDRQFILSSKKLLLSDSGFYLCAGGGGGTQYFGPGTRLLVL.

CDR3 loop: CASSPQAGISNQPQHF. Written as DNA, the CDR3 is TGTGCCAGCTCACCCCAGGCAGGGATTAGCAATCAGCCCCAGCATTTT. The chain combines TRBV18 with TRBJ1-5, with a weak D call TRBD1 (5 bases). Trimming took 3 bases from V and 0 from J, leaving 12 bases between them. The germline V gene encodes CDR1 KGHSH and CDR2 LQKENI. CDR3 size: 16 residues.

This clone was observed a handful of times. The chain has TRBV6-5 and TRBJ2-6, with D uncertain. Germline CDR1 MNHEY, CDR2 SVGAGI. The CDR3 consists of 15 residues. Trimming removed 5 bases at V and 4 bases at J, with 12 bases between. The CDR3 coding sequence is TGTGCCAGCAGTAATCGGGCGGTCGGGGCCAACGTCCTGACTTTC. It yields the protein CASSNRAVGANVLTF.

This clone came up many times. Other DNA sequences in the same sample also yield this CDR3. The CDR3 DNA follows: TGTGCCAGCAGCGCTAGCGGGTCCACCGGGGAGCTGTTTTTT. Translating gives CASSASGSTGELFF. J is TRBJ2-2 and V is TRBV9, with 8 bases matching TRBD2. V was pared by 3 bases and J by 4 bases, with 2 bases of the junction left unmatched. The CDR3 totals 14 residues. Per germline, CDR1 SGDLS and CDR2 YYNGEE. Full variable domain (rest looked up from reference TRBV9 and TRBJ2-2): DSGVTQTPKHLITATGQRVTLRCSPRSGDLSVYWYQQSLDQGLQFLIQYYNGEERAKGNILERFSAQQFPDLHSELNLSSLELGDSALYFCASSASGSTGELFFGEGSRLTVL.

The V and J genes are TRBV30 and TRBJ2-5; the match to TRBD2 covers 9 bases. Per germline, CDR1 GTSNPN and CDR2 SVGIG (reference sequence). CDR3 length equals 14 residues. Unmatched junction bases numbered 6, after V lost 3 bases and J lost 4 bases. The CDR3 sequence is CAWRASGVGETQYF. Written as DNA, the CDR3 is TGTGCCTGGAGGGCTAGCGGGGTGGGAGAGACCCAGTACTTC.

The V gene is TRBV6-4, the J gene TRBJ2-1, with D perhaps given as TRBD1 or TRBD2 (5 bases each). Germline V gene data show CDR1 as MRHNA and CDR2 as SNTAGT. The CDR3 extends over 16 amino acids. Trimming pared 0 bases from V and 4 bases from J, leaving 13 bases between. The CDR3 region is CASSDSGGALYNEQFF. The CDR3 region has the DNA TGTGCCAGCAGTGACTCTGGGGGTGCTCTTTACAATGAGCAGTTCTTC.

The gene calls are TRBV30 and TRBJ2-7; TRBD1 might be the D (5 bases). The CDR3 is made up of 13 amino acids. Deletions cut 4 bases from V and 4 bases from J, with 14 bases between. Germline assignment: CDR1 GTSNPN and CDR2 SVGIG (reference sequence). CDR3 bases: TGTGCCTGGACGAGACAGAACCTTTACGAGCAGTACTTC. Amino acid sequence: CAWTRQNLYEQYF.

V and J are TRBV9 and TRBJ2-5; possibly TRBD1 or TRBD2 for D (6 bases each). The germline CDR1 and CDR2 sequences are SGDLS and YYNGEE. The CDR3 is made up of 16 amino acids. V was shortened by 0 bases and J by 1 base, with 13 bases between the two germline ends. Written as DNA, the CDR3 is TGTGCCAGCAGCGTAGGCGTCGGAGGGGGCCAAGAGACCCAGTACTTC. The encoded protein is CASSVGVGGGQETQYF.

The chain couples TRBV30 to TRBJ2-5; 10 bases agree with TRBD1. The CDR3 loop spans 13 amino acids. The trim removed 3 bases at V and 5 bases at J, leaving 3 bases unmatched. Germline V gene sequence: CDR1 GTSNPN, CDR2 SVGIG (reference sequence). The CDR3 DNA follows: TGTGCCTGGAGCCTGGACAGGGGGGAGACCCAGTACTTC. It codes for CAWSLDRGETQYF.

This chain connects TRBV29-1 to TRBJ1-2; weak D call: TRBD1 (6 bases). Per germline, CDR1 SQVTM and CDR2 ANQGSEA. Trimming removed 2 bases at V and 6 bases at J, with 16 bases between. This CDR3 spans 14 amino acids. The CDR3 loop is CSVELGGQTNGYTF. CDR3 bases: TGCAGCGTTGAACTCGGGGGGCAGACCAATGGCTACACCTTC.

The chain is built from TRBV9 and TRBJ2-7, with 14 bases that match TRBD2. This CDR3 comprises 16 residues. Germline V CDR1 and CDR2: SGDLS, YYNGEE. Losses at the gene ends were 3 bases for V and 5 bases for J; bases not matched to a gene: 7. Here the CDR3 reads CASSGRLAGGPHEQYF. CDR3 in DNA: TGTGCCAGCAGCGGCCGACTAGCGGGAGGGCCCCACGAGCAGTACTTC.

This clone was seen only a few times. The chain's CDR3 is CASSLEGQGARSPLHF. The DNA for the CDR3 is TGTGCCAGCAGCTTGGAAGGACAGGGGGCTCGATCACCCCTCCACTTT. The chain joins TRBV5-5 to TRBJ1-6, with 11 bases matching TRBD1. J was trimmed by 10 bases and V by 0 bases; bases with no gene match: 6. Per germline, CDR1 SGHKS and CDR2 YYEKEE (reference sequence). This CDR3 contains 16 residues.